This note documents a single T cell receptor beta chain sequence. Reverse transcription of all isolated RNA meant that expressed TCRB transcripts were sequenced. An average approximately 3.3 million reads came from naive, central memory and regulatory T cell samples. Only in-frame clones appear in the TCRdb table, and some are missing; sequencing was by immunoSEQ multiplex PCR. This table has hundreds of thousands of clones, roughly 12% appearing once. The record originates from a study of beta chain features in type 1 diabetes. Sequencing was done on a sample of naive CD4+ T cells from blood. The receptor was isolated from a young man in good health.

The CDR3 DNA reads TGCGCCAGCAGAACCCCTCCCGGCCCGGGACAACGATCCTACGAGCAGTACTTC. This sequence encodes CASRTPPGPGQRSYEQYF. The chain has TRBV23-1 and TRBJ2-7, with a possible D match to TRBD1 (6 bases). TRBV23-1 is reported as an ORF; its role is uncertain. The CDR3 has 18 amino acids. Trimming cost V 6 bases and J 1 base, with 25 bases left between them.